The clone carrying this T cell receptor (beta chain) was observed a single time. This entry is derived from a study of blood T cell repertoires in COVID-19. Sequencing was performed with immunoSEQ multiplex PCR; in TCRdb, only in-frame clones are kept and a portion is missing. The sample consists of about 140,000 clones, around 90% of them appearing once. Trimming stripped 1 base from V and 4 bases from J, with 8 bases between. The V gene's germline CDR1 is MDHEN and CDR2 SYDVKM. The CDR3 runs to 13 residues. The sample consisted of peripheral blood. The genes are TRBV28 and TRBJ2-7; possibly TRBD2 for D (5 bases). The sequence derives from a man in his sixties with active or convalescent COVID-19. CDR3 nucleotides: TGTGCCAGCAGTTTATCCACTAGGTACGAGCAGTACTTC. This encodes CASSLSTRYEQYF.